This T cell receptor (beta chain) was recorded in a study of OX40 agonist ivuxolimab in advanced cancers. The overall study: Enrollees could have had prior anti-PD-1, anti-PD-L1 or anti-CTLA-4 therapy, which roughly 40% had received. Study-level points and caveats: The average count of expanded clones was higher among CD8+ T cells than among CD4+. Partial responders at 0.1-3.0 mg/kg had among the lowest clonal expansion.

Patients with a history of autoimmune disease or on systemic immunosuppression were excluded. Notes on this clone: As yet, its antigen is unknown.

The CDR3 loop spans 12 amino acids. Germline loops: CDR1 LNHDA, CDR2 SQIVND (reference sequence). V gave up 3 bases and J gave up 7 bases, with 9 bases separating them. Assay used: immunoSEQ multiplex PCR; TCRdb lists only in-frame clones, some missing. The table shows 70,000 to 90,000 clones, with approximately 80% occurring only once. The TCR was taken from an adult with an advanced solid tumor such as melanoma, head and neck, liver or kidney cancer. V is TRBV19 and J is TRBJ1-2; no clear D. The material sequenced was CD4+ or CD8+ T cells sorted from blood, taken in a trial of the OX40 agonist ivuxolimab. CDR3 in DNA: TGTGCCAGTAGTATCGCCGCGGTTGGCTACACCTTC. This sequence encodes CASSIAAVGYTF.